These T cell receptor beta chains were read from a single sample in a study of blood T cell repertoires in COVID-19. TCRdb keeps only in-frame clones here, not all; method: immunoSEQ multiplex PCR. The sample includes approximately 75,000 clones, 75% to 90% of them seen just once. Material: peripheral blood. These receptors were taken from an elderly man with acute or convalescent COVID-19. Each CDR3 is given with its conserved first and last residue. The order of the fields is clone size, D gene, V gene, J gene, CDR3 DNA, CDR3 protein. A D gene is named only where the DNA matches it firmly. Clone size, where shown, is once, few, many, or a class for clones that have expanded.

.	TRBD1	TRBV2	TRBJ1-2	TGTGCCAGCTACCGGGACAGCACTACTAACTATGGCTACACCTTC	CASYRDSTTNYGYTF
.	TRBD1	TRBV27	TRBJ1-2	TGTGCCAGCAGTCCTAGACAGGGGCGCTATGGCTACACCTTC	CASSPRQGRYGYTF
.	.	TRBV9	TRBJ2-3	TGTGCCAGCAGCGTAGGATTAGCGACAGATACGCAGTATTTT	CASSVGLATDTQYF
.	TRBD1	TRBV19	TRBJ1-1	TGTGCCAGTAGTATAGACCCGGGACAGTTCCGTGACGAAGCTTTCTTT	CASSIDPGQFRDEAFF
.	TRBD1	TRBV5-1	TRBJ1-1	TGCGCCAGTCAGACAGGGCCGACCACTGAAGCTTTCTTT	CASQTGPTTEAFF
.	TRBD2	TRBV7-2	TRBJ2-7	TGTGCCAGCAGCCGGACTAGCGGGAGCTCCTACGAGCAGTACTTC	CASSRTSGSSYEQYF
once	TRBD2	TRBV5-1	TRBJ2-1	TGCGCCAGCAGTCTTAGCGGGGGCGCCTACAATGAGCAGTTCTTC	CASSLSGGAYNEQFF
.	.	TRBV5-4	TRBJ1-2	TGTGCCAGCAGCTTGGGATACAGGGATTCCGATGGCTACACCTTC	CASSLGYRDSDGYTF
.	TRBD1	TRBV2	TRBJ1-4	TGTGCCAGCAGAGGGGACAGCCTGAATGAAAAACTGTTTTTT	CASRGDSLNEKLFF
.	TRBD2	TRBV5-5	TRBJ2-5	TGTGCCAGCAGCTTTCCTAGCGGGGGGGCAGAGACCCAGTACTTC	CASSFPSGGAETQYF
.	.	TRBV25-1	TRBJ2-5	TGTGCCAGCAGTGAGGGGGCTCGTAAGACCCAGTACTTC	CASSEGARKTQYF
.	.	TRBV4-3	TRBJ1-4	TGCGCCAGCAGCCGGATGAGGTTACCAACTAATGAAAAACTGTTTTTT	CASSRMRLPTNEKLFF
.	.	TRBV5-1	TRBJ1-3	TGCGCCAGCAGCTCGACAGTAGAGGGGGACACCATATATTTT	CASSSTVEGDTIYF
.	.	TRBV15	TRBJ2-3	TGTGCCACCAGCAGGTCCAGGGACTTCACAGATACGCAGTATTTT	CATSRSRDFTDTQYF
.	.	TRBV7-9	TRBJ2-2	TGTGCCAGCAGCCCACAGGGTTACACCGGGGAGCTGTTTTTT	CASSPQGYTGELFF
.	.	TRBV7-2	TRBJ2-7	TGTGCCAGCAGCTCCCTCTTTTGGGGGCACTACGAGCAGTACTTC	CASSSLFWGHYEQYF
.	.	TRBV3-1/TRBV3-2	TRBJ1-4	TGTGCCAGCAGCCAGCGGACAGAAAGGGAAAAACTGTTTTTT	CASSQRTEREKLFF
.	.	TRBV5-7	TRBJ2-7	TGTGCCAGCAGCTTTATTACCAGAACTACGACCTACGAGCAGTACTTC	CASSFITRTTTYEQYF
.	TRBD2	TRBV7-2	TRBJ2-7	TGTGCCAGCAGCTTAGGCCCCAGCCTAGCGGGTGACTACGAGCAGTACTTC	CASSLGPSLAGDYEQYF
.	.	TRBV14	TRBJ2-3	TGTGCCAGCAGCCTCACTAGACCCACAGATACGCAGTATTTT	CASSLTRPTDTQYF
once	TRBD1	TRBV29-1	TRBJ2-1	TGCAGCGTTCGGGTGGAGACAGGGGTAAATGAGCAGTTCTTC	CSVRVETGVNEQFF
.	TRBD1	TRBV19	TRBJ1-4	TGTGCCAGTAGTGCGTCCCGGACAGGGAGAAATGAAAAACTGTTTTTT	CASSASRTGRNEKLFF
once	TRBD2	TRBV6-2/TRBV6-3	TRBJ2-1	TGTGCCAGCAGGTACGAGAGCGGGAGGCCCTACAATGAGCAGTTCTTC	CASRYESGRPYNEQFF
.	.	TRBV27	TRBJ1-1	TGTGCCAGCAGTGCGGCTGGGGGCTACACTGAAGCTTTCTTT	CASSAAGGYTEAFF
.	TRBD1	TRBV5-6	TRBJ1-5	TGTGCCAGCAGCTTCCGGGGACAGGGGGCTGGGGGCAATCAGCCCCAGCATTTT	CASSFRGQGAGGNQPQHF
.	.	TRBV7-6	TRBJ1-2	TGTGCCAGCAGCTTAGTAGAACAGGGATATGGCTACACCTTC	CASSLVEQGYGYTF
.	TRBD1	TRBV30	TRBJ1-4	TGTGCCTGGAGTGTATCGACAGGGTGGGAAAAACTGTTTTTT	CAWSVSTGWEKLFF
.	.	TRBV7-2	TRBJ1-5	TGTGCCAGCAGCTTATACAGCCTCACGCCCCAGCATTTT	CASSLYSLTPQHF
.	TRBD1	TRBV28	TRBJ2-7	TGTGCCAGCAGTTCAACAGGGGGGACCTACGAGCAGTACTTC	CASSSTGGTYEQYF
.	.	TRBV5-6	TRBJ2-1	TGTGCCAGCAGCTTGAGGGGCCCCTACAATGAGCAGTTCTTC	CASSLRGPYNEQFF
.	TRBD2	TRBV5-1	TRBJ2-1	TGCGCCAGCAGCTTGGAGGTTAGCGGGGGTTACAATGAGCAGTTCTTC	CASSLEVSGGYNEQFF
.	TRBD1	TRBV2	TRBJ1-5	TGTGCCAGCAGTTGGCTAGGGACAGGGAGCAATCAGCCCCAGCATTTT	CASSWLGTGSNQPQHF
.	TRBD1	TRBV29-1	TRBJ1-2	TGCAGCGTTGTAAGACAGGGAACCTATGGCTACACCTTC	CSVVRQGTYGYTF
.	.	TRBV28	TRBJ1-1	TGTGCCAGCAGCAGGAACACTGAAGCTTTCTTT	CASSRNTEAFF
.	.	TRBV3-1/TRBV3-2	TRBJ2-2	TGTGCCAGCAGCCAAGCCCCAGCGGGCGTATCCAGTTGGACCGGGGAGCTGTTTTTT	CASSQAPAGVSSWTGELFF
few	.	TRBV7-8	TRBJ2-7	TGTGCCAGCGGGACTGTATCCTACGAGCAGTACTTC	CASGTVSYEQYF
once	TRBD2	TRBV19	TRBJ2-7	TGTGCCAGTAGTACGCCGGGGGGGAGTTCTCCCTACGAGCAGTACTTC	CASSTPGGSSPYEQYF
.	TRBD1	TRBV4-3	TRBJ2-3	TGCGCCAGCAGCCAAGAGGACAGGGCTACGCAGTATTTT	CASSQEDRATQYF
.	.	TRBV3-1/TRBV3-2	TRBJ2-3	TGTGCCAGCAGCCAACAAACAGGTCCCAGCACAGATACGCAGTATTTT	CASSQQTGPSTDTQYF
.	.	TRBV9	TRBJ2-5	TGTGCCAGCAGCGTGGTGCCGGAAGAGACCCAGTACTTC	CASSVVPEETQYF
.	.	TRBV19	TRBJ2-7	TGTGCCAGTAGTATAGGTCCAGGGCCCTACGAGCAGTACTTC	CASSIGPGPYEQYF
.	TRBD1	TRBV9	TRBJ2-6	TGTGCCAGCAGCCCTAGTCCGGGACAGGCCTACTCTGGGGCCAACGTCCTGACTTTC	CASSPSPGQAYSGANVLTF
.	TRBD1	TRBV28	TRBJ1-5	TGTGCCAGCAGTGGGAGGACAGGGGGAATGGGCAATCAGCCCCAGCATTTT	CASSGRTGGMGNQPQHF
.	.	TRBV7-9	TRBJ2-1	TGTGCCAGCAGCTTTAGATCCGGGGACATGGCCGGTGAGCAGTTCTTC	CASSFRSGDMAGEQFF
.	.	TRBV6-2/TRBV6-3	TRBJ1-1	TGTGCCAGCAGTCAACGGACGGGGGGCCTTGAAGCTTTCTTT	CASSQRTGGLEAFF
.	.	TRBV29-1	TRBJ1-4	TGCAGCGTTCTAGTCAGCGAAGGCGAAAAACTGTTTTTT	CSVLVSEGEKLFF
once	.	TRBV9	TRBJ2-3	TGTGCCAGCAGCGTAGTGGGGGGAAGCACAGATACGCAGTATTTT	CASSVVGGSTDTQYF
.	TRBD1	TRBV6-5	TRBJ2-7	TGTGCCAGCAGAAGGGACAGAACCTACGAGCAGTACTTC	CASRRDRTYEQYF
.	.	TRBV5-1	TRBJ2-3	TGCGCCAGCAGCTTGGTAGGCCGAGGAACAGATACGCAGTATTTT	CASSLVGRGTDTQYF
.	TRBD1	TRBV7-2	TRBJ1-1	TGTGCCAGCAGACCGACAGGGGAGACTGAAGCTTTCTTT	CASRPTGETEAFF